This T cell receptor (beta chain) was captured in a study of T cell responses to AZD1222 COVID-19 vaccine. Sequencing was performed with immunoSEQ multiplex PCR; in TCRdb, only in-frame clones are kept and a portion is missing. The profile shows more than 120,000 clones, 86% of them singletons. This clone was counted a few times. The study pooled second doses at about 4 or about 12 weeks. Trimming took off 2 bases at V and 7 bases at J, with 15 bases between the two ends. The length of the CDR3 is 14 residues. Germline CDR1 is SGDLS and CDR2 is YYNGEE. Sequences were derived from peripheral blood, sampled 28 days after the second AZD1222 dose. The J gene is TRBJ1-2, the V gene TRBV9, with D perhaps TRBD1 (6 bases). This clonotype was obtained from an adult who received the AZD1222 COVID-19 vaccine. Here the CDR3 reads CASSVRGVQGGYTF. CDR3 coding DNA: TGTGCCAGCAGCGTCAGGGGCGTTCAAGGTGGCTACACCTTC.